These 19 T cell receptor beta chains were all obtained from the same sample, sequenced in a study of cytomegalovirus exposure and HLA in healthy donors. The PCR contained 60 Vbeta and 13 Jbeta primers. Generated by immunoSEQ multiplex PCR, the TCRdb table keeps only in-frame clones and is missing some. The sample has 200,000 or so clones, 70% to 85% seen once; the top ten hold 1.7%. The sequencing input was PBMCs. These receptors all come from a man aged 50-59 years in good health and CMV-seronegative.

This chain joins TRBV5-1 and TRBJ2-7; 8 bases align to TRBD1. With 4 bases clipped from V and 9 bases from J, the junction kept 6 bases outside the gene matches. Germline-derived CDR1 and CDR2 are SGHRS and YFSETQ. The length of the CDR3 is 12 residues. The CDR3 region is CASSLTGAGQYF. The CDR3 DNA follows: TGCGCCAGCAGCCTGACAGGGGCAGGGCAGTACTTC.

Here the CDR3 reads CASSSSTDTQYF. In nucleotides, the CDR3 is TGTGCCAGCAGTTCCTCCACAGATACGCAGTATTTT. The V gene is TRBV2, the J gene TRBJ2-3; D unclear. Germline CDR1 and CDR2: SNHLY and FYNNEI. CDR3 length: 12 residues. V was clipped by 5 bases and J by 2 bases, with 5 bases between them.

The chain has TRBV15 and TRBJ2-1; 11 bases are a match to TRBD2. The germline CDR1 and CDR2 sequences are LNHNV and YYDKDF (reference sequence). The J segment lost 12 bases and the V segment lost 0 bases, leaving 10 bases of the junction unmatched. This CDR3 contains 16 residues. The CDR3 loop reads CATSRDLLAGGPGQFF. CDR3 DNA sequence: TGTGCCACCAGCAGAGATCTGTTAGCGGGAGGGCCGGGGCAGTTCTTC. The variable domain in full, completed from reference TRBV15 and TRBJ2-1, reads DAMVIQNPRYQVTQFGKPVTLSCSQTLNHNVMYWYQQKSSQAPKLLFHYYDKDFNNEADTPDNFQSRRPNTSFCFLDIRSPGLGDTAMYLCATSRDLLAGGPGQFFGPGTRLTVL.

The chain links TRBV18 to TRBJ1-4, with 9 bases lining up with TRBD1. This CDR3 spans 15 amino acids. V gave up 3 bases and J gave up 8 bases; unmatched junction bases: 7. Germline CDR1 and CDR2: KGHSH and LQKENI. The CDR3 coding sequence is TGTGCCAGCTCACCCCCGGGACAGGGAAAGGAAAAACTGTTTTTT. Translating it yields CASSPPGQGKEKLFF.

The CDR3 DNA follows: TGTGCCAGCAGCTCCTACAGGAAGAACACTGAAGCTTTCTTT. The encoded protein is CASSSYRKNTEAFF. The gene calls are TRBV7-9 and TRBJ1-1, with D tentatively TRBD1 (5 bases). V was trimmed by 4 bases and J by 1 base, leaving 10 bases between them. Per the germline V gene, CDR1 is SEHNR and CDR2 is FQNEAQ (reference sequence). There are 14 residues in the CDR3.

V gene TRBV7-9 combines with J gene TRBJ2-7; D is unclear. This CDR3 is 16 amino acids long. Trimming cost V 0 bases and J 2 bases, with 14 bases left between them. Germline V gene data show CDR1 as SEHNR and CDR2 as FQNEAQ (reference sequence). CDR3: CASSLAFGSRAYEQYF. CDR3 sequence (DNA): TGTGCCAGCAGCTTAGCGTTCGGCAGTCGGGCCTACGAGCAGTACTTC.

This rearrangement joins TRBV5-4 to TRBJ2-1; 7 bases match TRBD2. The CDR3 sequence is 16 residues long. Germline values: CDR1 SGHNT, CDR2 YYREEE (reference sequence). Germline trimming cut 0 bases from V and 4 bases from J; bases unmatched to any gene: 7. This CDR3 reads CASSLGGRELYNEQFF. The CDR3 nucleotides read TGTGCCAGCAGCTTGGGGGGGAGGGAGCTTTACAATGAGCAGTTCTTC.

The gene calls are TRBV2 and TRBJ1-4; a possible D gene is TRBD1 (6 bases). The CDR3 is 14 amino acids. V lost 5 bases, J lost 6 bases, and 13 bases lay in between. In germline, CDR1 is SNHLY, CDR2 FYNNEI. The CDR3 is CASSSQGRDEKLFF. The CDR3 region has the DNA TGTGCCAGCAGTTCACAGGGAAGGGATGAAAAACTGTTTTTT.

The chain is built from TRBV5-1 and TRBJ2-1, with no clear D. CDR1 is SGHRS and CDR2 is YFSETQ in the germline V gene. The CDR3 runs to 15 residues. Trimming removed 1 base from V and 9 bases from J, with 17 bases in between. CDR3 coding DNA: TGCGCCAGCAGCTTGCTCTTCACCAGTGCATCTGAGCAGTTCTTC. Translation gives CASSLLFTSASEQFF.

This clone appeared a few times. The CDR3 is CASSLAETSGRPPYEQYF. Here the CDR3 DNA reads TGCGCCAGCAGCTTGGCGGAGACTAGCGGGAGACCGCCCTACGAGCAGTACTTC. The V and J genes are TRBV5-1 and TRBJ2-7; 12 bases map to TRBD2. This CDR3 region has 18 residues. Germline CDR1 reads SGHRS; CDR2 reads YFSETQ. V shed 0 bases and J 2 bases; nucleotides not matched to a gene: 9.

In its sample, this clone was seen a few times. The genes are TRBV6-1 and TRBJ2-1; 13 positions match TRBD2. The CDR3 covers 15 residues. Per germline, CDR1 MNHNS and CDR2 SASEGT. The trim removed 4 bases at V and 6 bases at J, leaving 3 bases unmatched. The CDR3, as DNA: TGTGCCAGCAGTGGGACTAGCGGGAGTCTCAATGAGCAGTTCTTC. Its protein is CASSGTSGSLNEQFF.

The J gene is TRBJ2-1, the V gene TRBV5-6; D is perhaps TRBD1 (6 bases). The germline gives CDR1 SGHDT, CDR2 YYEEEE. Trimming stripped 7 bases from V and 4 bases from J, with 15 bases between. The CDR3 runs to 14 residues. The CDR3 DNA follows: TGTGCCAGCTCCCGGGGACAAAGTTACAATGAGCAGTTCTTC. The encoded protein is CASSRGQSYNEQFF.

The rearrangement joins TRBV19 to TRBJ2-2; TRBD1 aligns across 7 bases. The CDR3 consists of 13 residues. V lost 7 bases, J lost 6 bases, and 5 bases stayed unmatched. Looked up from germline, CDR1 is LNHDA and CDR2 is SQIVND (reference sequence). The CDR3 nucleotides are TGTGCCAGTACAGACAGGGTAGCCGGGGAGCTGTTTTTT. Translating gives CASTDRVAGELFF.

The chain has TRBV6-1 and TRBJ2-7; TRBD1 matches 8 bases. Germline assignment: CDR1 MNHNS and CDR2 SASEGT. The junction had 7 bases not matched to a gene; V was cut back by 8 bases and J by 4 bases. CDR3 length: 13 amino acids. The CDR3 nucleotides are TGTGCCAGCGCCGGACAGGGACGGTACGAGCAGTACTTC. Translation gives CASAGQGRYEQYF.

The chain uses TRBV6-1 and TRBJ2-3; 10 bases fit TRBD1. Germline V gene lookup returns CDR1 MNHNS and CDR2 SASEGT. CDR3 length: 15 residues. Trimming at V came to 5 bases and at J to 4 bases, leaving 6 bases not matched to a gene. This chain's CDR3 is CASSSDRGMADTQYF. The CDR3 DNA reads TGTGCCAGCAGTTCGGACAGGGGGATGGCAGATACGCAGTATTTT.

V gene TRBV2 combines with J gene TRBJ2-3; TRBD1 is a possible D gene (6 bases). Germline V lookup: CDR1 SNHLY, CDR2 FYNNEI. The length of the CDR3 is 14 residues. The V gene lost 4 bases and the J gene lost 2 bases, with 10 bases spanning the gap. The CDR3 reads CASSAGHNTDTQYF. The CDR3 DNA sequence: TGTGCCAGCAGTGCGGGACACAACACAGATACGCAGTATTTT.

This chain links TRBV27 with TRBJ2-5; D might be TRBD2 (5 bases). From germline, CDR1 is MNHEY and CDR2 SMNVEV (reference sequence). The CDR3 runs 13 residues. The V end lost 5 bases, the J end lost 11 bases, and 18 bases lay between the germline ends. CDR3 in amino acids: CASSPPSSREQYF. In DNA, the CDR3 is TGTGCCAGCAGTCCCCCCTCCAGTAGGGAGCAGTACTTC.

CDR3 region: CASSQDRGTGNTIYF. Here the CDR3 DNA reads TGCGCCAGCAGCCAGGACAGGGGAACTGGAAACACCATATATTTT. The chain employs TRBV5-1 and TRBJ1-3; 9 nucleotides match TRBD1. The length of the CDR3 is 15 residues. The V and J ends lost 4 bases and 2 bases, in that order; junction bases with no gene match: 4. Germline CDR1 SGHRS, CDR2 YFSETQ.

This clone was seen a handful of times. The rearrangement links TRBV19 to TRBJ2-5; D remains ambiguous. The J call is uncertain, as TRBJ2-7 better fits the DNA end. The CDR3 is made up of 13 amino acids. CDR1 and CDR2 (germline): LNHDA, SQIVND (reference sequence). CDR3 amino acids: CASSITLTYEQYF. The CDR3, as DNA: TGTGCCAGTAGTATCACGCTAACCTACGAGCAGTACTTC.